The rows below give T cell receptor beta chains drawn from one sample of a study of blood T cell repertoires in COVID-19. Only in-frame clones appear in the TCRdb table, and some are missing; sequencing was by immunoSEQ multiplex PCR. The sample holds about 380,000 clones, 85% seen once. The source material was peripheral blood. These receptors originate from a woman in her late teens or twenties with acute or convalescent COVID-19. The conserved cysteine and the conserved F or W are not part of the CDR3 here. Fields, in order: V gene, J gene, CDR3 protein.

>TRBV6-6|TRBJ2-7
ASSRRDRNEQY
>TRBV12-3/TRBV12-4|TRBJ2-4
ASTTVAKNIQY
>TRBV10-2|TRBJ2-5
ASSEPGVGETQY
>TRBV27|TRBJ2-3
ASRITGYTDTQY
>TRBV9|TRBJ1-5
ASSLPGQGNQPQH
>TRBV7-2|TRBJ2-3
ASSLGLAGGPKDTQY
>TRBV4-1|TRBJ2-2
ASRLVGPEGSLNTGELF
>TRBV7-2|TRBJ2-1
ASSLVNSLGGNEQF
>TRBV12-5|TRBJ1-6
ASGRGASYNSPLH
>TRBV24-1|TRBJ1-1
ATSGGGPGNTEAF
>TRBV11-2|TRBJ2-7
ASSLDLRREQY
>TRBV7-3|TRBJ2-3
ASSSTSGTDTQY
>TRBV29-1|TRBJ2-2
SVRGQGVTGELF
>TRBV6-6|TRBJ1-4
ASSYSTGKTEKLF
>TRBV3-1/TRBV3-2|TRBJ1-6
ASSRGSGIGSPLH
>TRBV18|TRBJ1-3
ASSLAGTGGLSGNTIY
>TRBV27|TRBJ2-7
ASSLYGAAVYEQY
>TRBV28|TRBJ1-6
ASSLATGQGNSPLH
>TRBV5-1|TRBJ1-1
ASSLGGLNTEAF
>TRBV5-8|TRBJ1-6
ASSPGTGKNNSPLH
>TRBV3-1/TRBV3-2|TRBJ2-2
ASSQASGITGELF
>TRBV5-1|TRBJ2-1
ASSFAGHGVQF